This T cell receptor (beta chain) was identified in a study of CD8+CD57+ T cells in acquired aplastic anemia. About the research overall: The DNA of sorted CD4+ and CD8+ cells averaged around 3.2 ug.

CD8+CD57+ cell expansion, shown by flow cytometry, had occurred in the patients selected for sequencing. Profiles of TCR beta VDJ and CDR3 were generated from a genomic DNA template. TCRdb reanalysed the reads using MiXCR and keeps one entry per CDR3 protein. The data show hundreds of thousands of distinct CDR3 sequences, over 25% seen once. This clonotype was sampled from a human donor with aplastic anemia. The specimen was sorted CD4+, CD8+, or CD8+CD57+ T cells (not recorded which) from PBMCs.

The CDR3, as DNA: TGCAGTGCCACTACTAGCGGGAGATACAATGAGCAGTTCTTC. Its protein is CSATTSGRYNEQFF. The rearrangement uses TRBV20-1 and TRBJ2-1, with 11 positions matching TRBD2. CDR1 DFQATT and CDR2 SNEGSKA come from the germline V gene (reference sequence). This CDR3 region has 14 residues. V trimming: 6 bases; J trimming: 4 bases; junction bases outside the gene matches: 5.